Shown below are 2 T cell receptor beta chains from a single sample sequenced in a study of blood T cell repertoires in COVID-19. TCRdb keeps only in-frame clones here, not all; method: immunoSEQ multiplex PCR. The profile shows 200,000 to 250,000 clones, 75% to 85% of them singletons. Input material: peripheral blood. The source is a human donor in a cohort sampled during active COVID-19.

The chain carries TRBV30 and TRBJ2-7; possibly TRBD2 for D (6 bases). CDR1 and CDR2 (germline): GTSNPN, SVGIG (reference sequence). This CDR3 contains 13 residues. The germline V and J ends were trimmed by 3 bases and 1 base, with 10 bases remaining between them. The CDR3 protein is CAWRRGGSYEQYF. The CDR3 region has the DNA TGTGCCTGGAGGCGGGGCGGTTCCTACGAGCAGTACTTC.

This clone was observed many times. V and J are TRBV29-1 and TRBJ2-5; D unclear. Trimming removed 4 bases from V and 4 bases from J, with 4 bases in between. Germline V gene lookup returns CDR1 SQVTM and CDR2 ANQGSEA. The CDR3 spans 10 residues. Written as DNA, the CDR3 is TGCAGCGTTGCGGGAGAGACCCAGTACTTC. Translation: CSVAGETQYF.